Sequencing of this T cell receptor beta chain was carried out in a study of blood T cell repertoires in COVID-19. The wider study: COVID-19 samples, acute and convalescent, were from the United States, Italy and Spain. Nucleic acid was either cDNA or gDNA, and it came from T cells, B-cell-depleted T cells, or PBMCs.

In the source study's methods: For nucleated cells, counts were estimated from reference gene primer amplification. Sequenced by immunoSEQ multiplex PCR; TCRdb stores in-frame clones only, minus some. The D gene and trimming were derived from the DNA, and the V and J assignments and clone size from that table. The sample holds approximately 150,000 clones; 70% to 90% are singletons and the top ten take 3% to 4%. Per the germline V gene, CDR1 is MGHDK and CDR2 is SYGVNS. Trimming left V 6 bases short and J 0 bases short, with 15 bases between. The CDR3 loop spans 16 amino acids. This clonotype was sampled from a woman aged 70-85 years with acute or convalescent COVID-19. Specimen: peripheral blood. The chain combines TRBV25-1 with TRBJ1-3, with D hard to call. For the CDR3, the DNA is TGTGCCAGCAGGCAAACCTCAGCGAGCTCTGGAAACACCATATATTTT. This codes for CASRQTSASSGNTIYF.